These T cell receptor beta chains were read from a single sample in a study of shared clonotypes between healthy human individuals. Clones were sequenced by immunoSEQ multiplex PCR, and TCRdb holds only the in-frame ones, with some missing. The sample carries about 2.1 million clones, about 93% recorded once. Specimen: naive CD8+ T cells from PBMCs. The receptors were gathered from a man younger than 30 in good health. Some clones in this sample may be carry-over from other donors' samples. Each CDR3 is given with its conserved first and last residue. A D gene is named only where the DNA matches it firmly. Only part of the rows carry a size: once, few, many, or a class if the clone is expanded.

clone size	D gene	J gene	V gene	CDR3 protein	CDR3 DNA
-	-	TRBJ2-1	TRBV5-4	CASSFQVIDPGYNEQFF	TGTGCCAGCAGCTTCCAAGTGATCGACCCTGGGTACAATGAGCAGTTCTTC
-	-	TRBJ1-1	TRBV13	CASSSQYAEAFF	TGTGCCAGCAGTTCCCAGTACGCTGAAGCTTTCTTT
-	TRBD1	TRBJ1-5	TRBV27	CASSLRDSGQPQHF	TGTGCCAGCAGCCTCCGGGACAGTGGGCAGCCCCAGCATTTT
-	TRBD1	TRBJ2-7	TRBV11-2	CASSDRGTRGDEQYF	TGTGCCAGCAGCGACAGGGGAACTCGGGGAGACGAGCAGTACTTC
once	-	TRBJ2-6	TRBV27	CASSSTGLSGANVLTF	TGTGCCAGCAGTTCGACGGGGTTGTCTGGGGCCAACGTCCTGACTTTC
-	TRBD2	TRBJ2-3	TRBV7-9	CASSSRSGGATDTQYF	TGTGCCAGCAGTTCAAGGTCGGGAGGCGCGACAGATACGCAGTATTTT
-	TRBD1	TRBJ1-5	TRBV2	CASRDAGTGGVGQPQHF	TGTGCCAGCAGAGACGCCGGGACAGGGGGCGTCGGTCAGCCCCAGCATTTT
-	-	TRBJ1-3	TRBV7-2	CASSPDGTSGNTIYF	TGTGCCAGCAGCCCGGACGGCACCTCTGGAAACACCATATATTTT
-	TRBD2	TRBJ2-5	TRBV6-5	CASSYDLAGETQYF	TGTGCCAGCAGTTACGATCTAGCGGGAGAGACCCAGTACTTC
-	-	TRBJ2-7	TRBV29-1	CSVRPRDGTYEQYF	TGCAGCGTCCGTCCCCGGGACGGGACCTACGAGCAGTACTTC
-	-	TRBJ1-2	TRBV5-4	CASSRGGSGGYTF	TGTGCCAGCAGCCGGGGGGGATCCGGTGGCTACACCTTC
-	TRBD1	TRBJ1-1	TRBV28	CASADRGTEAFF	TGTGCCAGCGCCGACAGGGGCACTGAAGCTTTCTTT
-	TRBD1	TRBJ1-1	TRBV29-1	CSVVDRAGGLTEAFF	TGCAGCGTTGTCGATAGGGCAGGGGGCTTGACTGAAGCTTTCTTT
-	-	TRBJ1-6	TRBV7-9	CASSLARGPYQPLHF	TGTGCCAGCAGCTTAGCGAGGGGACCCTACCAACCCCTCCACTTT
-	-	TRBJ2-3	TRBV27	CASVYRLTDTQYF	TGTGCCAGCGTATACCGGCTCACAGATACGCAGTATTTT
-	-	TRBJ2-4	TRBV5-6	CASSLDGIIQYF	TGTGCCAGCAGCTTGGACGGGATCATTCAGTACTTC
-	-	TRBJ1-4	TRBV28	CASRYEPRIRGEKLFF	TGTGCCAGCAGATATGAACCCCGGATAAGAGGTGAAAAACTGTTTTTT
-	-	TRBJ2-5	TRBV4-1	CASSQDTEETQYF	TGCGCCAGCAGCCAAGACACCGAGGAGACCCAGTACTTC
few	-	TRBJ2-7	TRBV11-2	CASSLGTVYEQYF	TGTGCCAGCAGCTTAGGGACAGTCTACGAGCAGTACTTC
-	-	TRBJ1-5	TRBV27	CASSLSPSEGPQPQHF	TGTGCCAGCAGTTTATCTCCGTCGGAGGGCCCTCAGCCCCAGCATTTT
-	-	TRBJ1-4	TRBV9	CASSADGGAGEKLFF	TGTGCCAGCAGCGCCGACGGGGGGGCAGGAGAAAAACTGTTTTTT
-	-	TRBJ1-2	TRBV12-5	CASFTDYGYTF	TGTGCTAGCTTTACAGACTATGGCTACACCTTC
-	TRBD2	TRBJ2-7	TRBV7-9	CASSLGGEGYEQYF	TGTGCCAGCAGCTTAGGAGGGGAGGGATACGAGCAGTACTTC
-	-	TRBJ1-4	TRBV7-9	CASSARSRDEKLFF	TGTGCCAGCAGCGCTAGGTCCCGGGATGAAAAACTGTTTTTT
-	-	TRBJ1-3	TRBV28	CASTWRGGAQGNTIYF	TGTGCCAGCACCTGGAGGGGGGGGGCTCAAGGAAACACCATATATTTT
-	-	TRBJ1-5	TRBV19	CASSPQGASNQPQHF	TGTGCCAGTAGTCCACAGGGCGCTAGCAATCAGCCCCAGCATTTT
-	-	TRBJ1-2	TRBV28	CASSLIGFGYGYTF	TGTGCCAGCAGTTTAATCGGGTTCGGCTATGGCTACACCTTC